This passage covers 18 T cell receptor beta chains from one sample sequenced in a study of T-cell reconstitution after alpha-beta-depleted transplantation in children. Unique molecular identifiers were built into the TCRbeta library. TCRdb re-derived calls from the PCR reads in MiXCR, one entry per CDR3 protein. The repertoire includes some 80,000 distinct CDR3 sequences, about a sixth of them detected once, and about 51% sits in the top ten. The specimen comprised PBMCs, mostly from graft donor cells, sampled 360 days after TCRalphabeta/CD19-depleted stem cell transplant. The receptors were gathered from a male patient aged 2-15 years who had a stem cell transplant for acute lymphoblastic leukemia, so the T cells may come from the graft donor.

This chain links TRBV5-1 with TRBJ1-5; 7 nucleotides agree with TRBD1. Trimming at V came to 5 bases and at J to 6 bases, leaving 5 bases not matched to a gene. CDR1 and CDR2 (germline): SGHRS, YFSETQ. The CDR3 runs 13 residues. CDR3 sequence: CASRQGFGQPQHF. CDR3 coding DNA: TGCGCCAGCAGACAGGGGTTCGGTCAGCCCCAGCATTTT. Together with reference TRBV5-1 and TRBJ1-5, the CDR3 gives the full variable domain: KAGVTQTPRYLIKTRGQQVTLSCSPISGHRSVSWYQQTPGQGLQFLFEYFSETQRNKGNFPGRFSGRQFSNSRSEMNVSTLELGDSALYLCASRQGFGQPQHFGDGTRLSIL.

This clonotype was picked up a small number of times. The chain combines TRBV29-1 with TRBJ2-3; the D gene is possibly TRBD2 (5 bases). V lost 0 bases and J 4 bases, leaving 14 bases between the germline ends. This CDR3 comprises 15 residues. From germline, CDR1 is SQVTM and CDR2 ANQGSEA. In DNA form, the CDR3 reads TGCAGCGTTGAAGATCGGTCACTAGTGTCAGATACGCAGTATTTT. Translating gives CSVEDRSLVSDTQYF.

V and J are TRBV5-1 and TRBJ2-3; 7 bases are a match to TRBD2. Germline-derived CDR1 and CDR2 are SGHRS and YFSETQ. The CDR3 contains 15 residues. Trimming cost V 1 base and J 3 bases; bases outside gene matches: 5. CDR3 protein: CASSLTAGVTDTQYF. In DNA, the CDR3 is TGCGCCAGCAGCTTGACGGCGGGAGTGACAGATACGCAGTATTTT.

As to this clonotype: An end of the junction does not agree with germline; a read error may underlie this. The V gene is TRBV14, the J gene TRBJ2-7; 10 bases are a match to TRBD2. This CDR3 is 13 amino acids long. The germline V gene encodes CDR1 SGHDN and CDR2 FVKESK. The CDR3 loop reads CASSQDRGTSVDF. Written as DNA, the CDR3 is TGTGCCAGCAGCCAAGATCGCGGGACTAGCGTTGACTTC.

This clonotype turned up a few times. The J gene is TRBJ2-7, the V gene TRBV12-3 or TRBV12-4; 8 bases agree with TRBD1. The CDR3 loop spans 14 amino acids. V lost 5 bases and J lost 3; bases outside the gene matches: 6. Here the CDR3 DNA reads TGTGCCAGCAGTCTCGGGACAGGAATCTACGAGCAGTACTTC. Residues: CASSLGTGIYEQYF.

This CDR3 is CSVAQTNEKLFF. The CDR3 DNA follows: TGCAGCGTTGCTCAGACTAATGAAAAACTGTTTTTT. The V gene is TRBV29-1, the J gene TRBJ1-4, with D unresolved. The CDR3 length is 12 residues. The ends were cut back, 4 bases at V and 2 bases at J, with 5 bases in the middle. Looked up from germline, CDR1 is SQVTM and CDR2 is ANQGSEA.

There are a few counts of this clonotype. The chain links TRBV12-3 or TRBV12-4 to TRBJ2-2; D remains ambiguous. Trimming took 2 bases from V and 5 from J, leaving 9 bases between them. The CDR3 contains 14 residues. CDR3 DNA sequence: TGTGCCAGCAGTTTAAGCTTAGTAACCGGGGAGCTGTTTTTT. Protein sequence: CASSLSLVTGELFF.

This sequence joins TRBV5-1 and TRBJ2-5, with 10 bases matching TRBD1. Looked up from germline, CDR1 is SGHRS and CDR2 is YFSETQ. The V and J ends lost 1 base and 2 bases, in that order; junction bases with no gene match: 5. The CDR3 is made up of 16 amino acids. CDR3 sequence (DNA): TGCGCCAGCAGCTTGAGGGGACAGGGGATACAAGAGACCCAGTACTTC. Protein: CASSLRGQGIQETQYF. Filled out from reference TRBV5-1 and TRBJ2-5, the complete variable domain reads KAGVTQTPRYLIKTRGQQVTLSCSPISGHRSVSWYQQTPGQGLQFLFEYFSETQRNKGNFPGRFSGRQFSNSRSEMNVSTLELGDSALYLCASSLRGQGIQETQYFGPGTRLLVL.

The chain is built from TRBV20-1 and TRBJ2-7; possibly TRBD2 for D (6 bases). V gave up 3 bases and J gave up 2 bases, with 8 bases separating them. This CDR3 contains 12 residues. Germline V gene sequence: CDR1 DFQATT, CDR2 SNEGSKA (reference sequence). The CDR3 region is CSASGTPYEQYF. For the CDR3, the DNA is TGCAGTGCTAGCGGGACTCCCTACGAGCAGTACTTC.

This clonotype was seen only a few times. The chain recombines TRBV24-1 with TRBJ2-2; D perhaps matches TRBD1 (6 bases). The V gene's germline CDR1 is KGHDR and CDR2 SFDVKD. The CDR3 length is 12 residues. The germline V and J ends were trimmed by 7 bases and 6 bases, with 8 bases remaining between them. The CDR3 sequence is CATSRGAGELFF. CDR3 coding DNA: TGTGCCACCAGCAGGGGCGCCGGGGAGCTGTTTTTT.

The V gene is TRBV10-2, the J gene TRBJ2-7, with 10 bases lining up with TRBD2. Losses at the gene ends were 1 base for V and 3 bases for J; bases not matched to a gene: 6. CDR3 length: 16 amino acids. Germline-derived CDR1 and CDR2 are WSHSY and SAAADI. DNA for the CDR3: TGCGCCAGCAGTGAGTTTAGCGGGAGGTCCCACTACGAGCAGTACTTC. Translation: CASSEFSGRSHYEQYF.

CDR3 in DNA: TGTGCCATCAGTGAAGGTAAAACGGGCAATCAGCCCCAGCATTTT. This encodes CAISEGKTGNQPQHF. V is TRBV10-3 and J is TRBJ1-5; no firm D call. The germline CDR1 and CDR2 sequences are ENHRY and SYGVKD. Trimming pared 3 bases from V and 2 bases from J, leaving 11 bases between. CDR3 length: 15 amino acids.

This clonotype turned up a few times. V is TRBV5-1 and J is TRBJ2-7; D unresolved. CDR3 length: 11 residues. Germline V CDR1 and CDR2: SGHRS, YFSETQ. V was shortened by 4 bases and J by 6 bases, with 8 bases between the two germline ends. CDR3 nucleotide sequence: TGCGCCAGCAGCCTACCAGGCGAGCAGTACTTC. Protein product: CASSLPGEQYF.

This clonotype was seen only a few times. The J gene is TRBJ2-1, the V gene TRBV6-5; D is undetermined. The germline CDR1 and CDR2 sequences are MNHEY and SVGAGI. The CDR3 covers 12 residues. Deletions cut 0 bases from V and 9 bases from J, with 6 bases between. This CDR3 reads CASSYSRSEQFF. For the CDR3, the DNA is TGTGCCAGCAGTTACTCGAGGAGTGAGCAGTTCTTC.

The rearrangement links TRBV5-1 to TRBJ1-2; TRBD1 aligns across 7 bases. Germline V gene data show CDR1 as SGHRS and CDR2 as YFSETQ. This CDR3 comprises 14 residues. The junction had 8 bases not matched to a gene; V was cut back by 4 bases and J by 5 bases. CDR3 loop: CASSTLDRLYGYTF. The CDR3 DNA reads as TGCGCCAGCAGCACCTTGGACAGGCTTTATGGCTACACCTTC.

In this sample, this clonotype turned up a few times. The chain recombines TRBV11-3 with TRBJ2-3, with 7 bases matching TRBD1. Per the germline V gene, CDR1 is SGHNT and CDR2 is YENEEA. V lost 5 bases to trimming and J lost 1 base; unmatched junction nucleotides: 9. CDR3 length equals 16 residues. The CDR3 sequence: CASSPGQSLGTDTQYF. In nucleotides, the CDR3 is TGTGCCAGCAGCCCGGGACAGTCCCTAGGCACAGATACGCAGTATTTT.

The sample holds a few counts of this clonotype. The chain's CDR3 is CASSETGEGTEAFF. CDR3 DNA sequence: TGCGCCAGCAGCGAGACAGGGGAGGGCACTGAAGCTTTCTTT. V is TRBV5-1 and J is TRBJ1-1; 8 bases line up with TRBD1. Germline lookup yields CDR1 SGHRS and CDR2 YFSETQ. The V gene end was trimmed by 4 bases and the J gene end by 4 bases; junction bases not matched to a gene: 6. The CDR3 extends over 14 amino acids.

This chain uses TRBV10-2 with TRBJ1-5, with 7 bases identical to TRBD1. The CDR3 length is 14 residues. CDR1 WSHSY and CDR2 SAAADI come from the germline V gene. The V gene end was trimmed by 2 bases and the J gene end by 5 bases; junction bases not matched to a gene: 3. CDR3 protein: CASSETGEYQPQHF. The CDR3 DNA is TGCGCCAGCAGTGAGACAGGGGAGTATCAGCCCCAGCATTTT.